This TCR beta chain emerged from a study of OX40 agonist ivuxolimab in advanced cancers. Sequenced by immunoSEQ multiplex PCR; TCRdb stores in-frame clones only, minus some. The sample carries roughly 99,000 clones, 85% to 95% recorded once. The sample here was CD4+ or CD8+ T cells sorted from blood, taken in a trial of the OX40 agonist ivuxolimab. The receptor was derived from an adult with an advanced solid tumor such as melanoma, head and neck, liver or kidney cancer.

As DNA, the CDR3 is TGTGCCAGCAGCGTGGGCGTGGCCTTGGTGGGGCAGTTCTTC. This translates into CASSVGVALVGQFF. V and J are TRBV9 and TRBJ2-1, with D unresolved. V was trimmed by 2 bases and J by 12 bases, leaving 18 bases between them. Germline CDR1 is SGDLS and CDR2 is YYNGEE. The CDR3 contains 14 residues.